Each of the 18 T cell receptor beta chains below was sequenced from the same sample in a study of blood T cell repertoires in COVID-19. Clones were read by immunoSEQ multiplex PCR, and TCRdb kept only the in-frame ones, dropping some. The table lists about 250,000 clones, 70% to 90% of them singletons, with roughly 4% in the top ten. The sample taken for sequencing was peripheral blood. The receptors stem from a man aged 50 to 59 with acute or convalescent COVID-19.

The gene calls are TRBV9 and TRBJ2-2; possible D gene TRBD2, 7 bases. This CDR3 contains 16 residues. V shed 1 base and J shed 3 bases, with 13 bases lying between them. CDR1 and CDR2 (germline): SGDLS, YYNGEE. The CDR3 sequence is CASSVRGALDTGELFF. In DNA form, the CDR3 reads TGTGCCAGCAGCGTACGGGGGGCGTTGGACACCGGGGAGCTGTTTTTT.

V gene TRBV2 combines with J gene TRBJ2-7; 9 bases are shared with TRBD1. Germline values: CDR1 SNHLY, CDR2 FYNNEI. Germline trimming cut 8 bases from V and 5 bases from J; bases unmatched to any gene: 10. This CDR3 contains 14 residues. The CDR3 sequence is CASLEGTGIHEQYF. The CDR3 DNA reads TGTGCCAGCCTTGAAGGGACAGGGATCCACGAGCAGTACTTC. Complete variable domain (other parts from reference TRBV2 and TRBJ2-7): EPEVTQTPSHQVTQMGQEVILRCVPISNHLYFYWYRQILGQKVEFLVSFYNNEISEKSEIFDDQFSVERPDGSNFTLKIRSTKLEDSAMYFCASLEGTGIHEQYFGPGTRLTVT.

The chain combines TRBV2 with TRBJ2-7; D call uncertain. V dropped 5 bases and J dropped 9 bases, with 14 bases sitting between them. The CDR3 extends over 12 amino acids. Germline V lookup: CDR1 SNHLY, CDR2 FYNNEI. The CDR3 bases are TGTGCCAGCAGTACCCGACTGGAACGGCAGTACTTC. Protein sequence: CASSTRLERQYF.

The chain couples TRBV6-5 to TRBJ2-1; a possible D gene is TRBD1 (6 bases). The V end was cut by 6 bases, the J end by 6 bases, with 15 bases between. The V gene's germline CDR1 is MNHEY and CDR2 SVGAGI. The length of the CDR3 is 14 residues. As DNA, the CDR3 is TGTGCCAGCAGGCGAGGGGGAGCAAGCAATGAGCAGTTCTTC. Residues: CASRRGGASNEQFF.

The V call is TRBV19, the J call TRBJ2-1; the match to TRBD2 covers 7 bases. The V gene end was trimmed by 6 bases and the J gene end by 8 bases; junction bases not matched to a gene: 16. The CDR3 loop spans 16 amino acids. The germline gives CDR1 LNHDA, CDR2 SQIVND (reference sequence). DNA for the CDR3: TGTGCCAGTAGCAAATCGGGCGCCAAGCGGGGCCATGAGCAGTTCTTC. Protein: CASSKSGAKRGHEQFF.

The rearrangement uses TRBV18 and TRBJ1-6; no reliable D call. Between the trimmed V and J ends, which lost 3 bases and 0 bases, there was a span of 12 bases. The V gene's germline CDR1 is KGHSH and CDR2 LQKENI. The CDR3 extends over 17 amino acids. The CDR3 protein is CASSPEEPSSYNSPLHF. For the CDR3, the DNA is TGTGCCAGCTCACCGGAGGAGCCCAGCTCCTATAATTCACCCCTCCACTTT.

This clone was detected only once. The chain has TRBV5-6 and TRBJ1-1; D possibly corresponds to TRBD1 (6 bases). This CDR3 has 13 amino acids. Deletions cut 7 bases from V and 5 bases from J, with 15 bases between. Germline CDR1 and CDR2: SGHDT and YYEEEE. The CDR3 DNA reads TGTGCCAGCTTCAGGGGCACGGGGACTGAAGCTTTCTTT. It is translated as CASFRGTGTEAFF.

This clone was recorded a few times. This chain joins TRBV12-5 and TRBJ1-1; no clear D. V shed 6 bases and J shed 5 bases, with 10 bases lying between them. Per germline, CDR1 LGHNT and CDR2 FRNRAP. This CDR3 region has 12 residues. The CDR3 DNA is TGTGCTAGTGGCGTGGCCCCGACTGAAGCTTTCTTT. Protein: CASGVAPTEAFF.

V gene TRBV9 combines with J gene TRBJ1-2; D is unresolved. Trimming stripped 3 bases from V and 4 bases from J, with 13 bases between. Germline CDR1 SGDLS, CDR2 YYNGEE. The CDR3 is 14 residues long. Here the CDR3 reads CASSDPPEGYGYTF. CDR3 sequence (DNA): TGTGCCAGCAGCGACCCCCCCGAGGGCTATGGCTACACCTTC.

This clone was picked up one time. The rearrangement uses TRBV27 and TRBJ2-7, with 7 bases identical to TRBD1. CDR1 is MNHEY, CDR2 SMNVEV, per germline (reference sequence). The junction had 5 bases not matched to a gene; V was cut back by 5 bases and J by 4 bases. The CDR3 loop spans 13 amino acids. The CDR3, as DNA: TGTGCCAGCAGTACCGGGACAGTATACGAGCAGTACTTC. Translating gives CASSTGTVYEQYF.

This clone occurred a few times. The rearrangement uses TRBV6-7 and TRBJ1-6; D gene uncertain. TRBV6-7 is an ORF for which the function is uncertain. This CDR3 comprises 17 residues. V was shortened by 6 bases and J by 9 bases, with 24 bases between the two germline ends. In nucleotides, the CDR3 is TGTGCCAGCAGAAGCAACCACCAAACGACATTCGGTTCACCCCTCCACTTT. Amino acids: CASRSNHQTTFGSPLHF.

The chain employs TRBV23-1 and TRBJ1-2, with D unclear. TRBV23-1 is designated an ORF whose function remains uncertain. The germline V and J ends were trimmed by 0 bases and 8 bases, with 10 bases remaining between them. The CDR3 is made up of 13 amino acids. The CDR3 loop reads CASSQSALGGYTF. As DNA, the CDR3 is TGCGCCAGCAGTCAATCGGCACTAGGAGGCTACACCTTC.

V is TRBV19 and J is TRBJ2-7, with D tentatively TRBD2 (5 bases). V was pared by 3 bases and J by 5 bases, with 20 bases between. The CDR3 length is 16 residues. Germline V lookup: CDR1 LNHDA, CDR2 SQIVND (reference sequence). CDR3 nucleotide sequence: TGTGCCAGTAGTATTTTCCCTGGCAGCCCCGGGGACGAGCAGTACTTC. It yields the protein CASSIFPGSPGDEQYF.

This chain uses TRBV5-1 with TRBJ2-7; TRBD1 matches at 10 bases. There are 16 residues in the CDR3. The V and J ends lost 0 bases and 5 bases, in that order; junction bases with no gene match: 8. Per the germline V gene, CDR1 is SGHRS and CDR2 is YFSETQ. CDR3 in amino acids: CASSLGFGDRGHEQYF. The CDR3 region has the DNA TGCGCCAGCAGCTTGGGGTTTGGGGACAGGGGCCACGAGCAGTACTTC.

This chain joins TRBV4-1 and TRBJ2-1, with 10 bases lining up with TRBD2. V shed 0 bases, J shed 8 bases, and the junction held 10 bases outside the gene matches. The CDR3 runs 17 residues. The germline V gene encodes CDR1 MGHRA and CDR2 YSYEKL. CDR3 sequence (DNA): TGCGCCAGCAGCCAAGATCCAGTCCTAGCGGGGGTGGATGAGCAGTTCTTC. This codes for CASSQDPVLAGVDEQFF.

This clone showed up just once. The chain is built from TRBV3-1 (or the pseudogene TRBV3-2) and TRBJ2-2, with 10 bases fitting TRBD1. Losses at the gene ends were 3 bases for V and 4 bases for J; bases not matched to a gene: 2. Per the germline V gene, CDR1 is LGHDT and CDR2 is YNNKEL (reference sequence). The CDR3 spans 15 residues. This CDR3 reads CASSQTGGVTGELFF. CDR3 nucleotide sequence: TGTGCCAGCAGCCAGACAGGGGGCGTCACCGGGGAGCTGTTTTTT.

The V call is TRBV30, the J call TRBJ2-7, with D possibly TRBD1 on 5 matching bases. Germline V gene lookup returns CDR1 GTSNPN and CDR2 SVGIG (reference sequence). The CDR3 is 15 residues long. V gave up 0 bases and J gave up 2 bases, with 14 bases separating them. CDR3 nucleotides: TGTGCCTGGAGTGTTAAAGGGGCCCGAACCTACGAGCAGTACTTC. Protein: CAWSVKGARTYEQYF.

The chain combines TRBV6-5 with TRBJ2-1, with TRBD1 identical over 7 bases. The ends lost 4 bases at V and 8 bases at J; junction bases unmatched: 5. CDR1 is MNHEY and CDR2 is SVGAGI in the germline V gene. CDR3 length: 13 amino acids. The CDR3 protein is CASSSTGNHEQFF. CDR3 coding DNA: TGTGCCAGCAGTTCGACAGGGAACCATGAGCAGTTCTTC.